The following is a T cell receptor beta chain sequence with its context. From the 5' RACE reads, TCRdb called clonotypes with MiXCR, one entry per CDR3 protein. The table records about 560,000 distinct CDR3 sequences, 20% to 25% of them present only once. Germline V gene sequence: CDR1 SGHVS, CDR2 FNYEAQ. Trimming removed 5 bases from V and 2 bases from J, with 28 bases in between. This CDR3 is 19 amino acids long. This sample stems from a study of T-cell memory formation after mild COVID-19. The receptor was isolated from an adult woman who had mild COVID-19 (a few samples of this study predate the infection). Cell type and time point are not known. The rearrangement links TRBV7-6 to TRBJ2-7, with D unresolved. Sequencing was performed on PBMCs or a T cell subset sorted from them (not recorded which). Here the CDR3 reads CASSLEGGLTGRFTYEQYF. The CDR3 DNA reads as TGTGCCAGCAGCCTAGAAGGTGGGCTCACGGGCAGGTTCACCTACGAGCAGTACTTC.